The 2 T cell receptor beta chains below were found in one sample sequenced in a study of T cells in localized non-small cell lung cancer. The method was immunoSEQ multiplex PCR; TCRdb's version includes in-frame clones alone and lacks a portion of them. The profile shows more than 12,000 clones, around 85% of them singletons. This material consisted of peripheral blood, taken before any cancer treatment. The receptors stem from a female donor at least 60 years old with stage I squamous cell lung carcinoma.

V and J are TRBV7-9 and TRBJ1-2, with TRBD1 identical over 7 bases. The CDR3 loop spans 16 amino acids. The V gene end was trimmed by 6 bases and the J gene end by 6 bases; junction bases not matched to a gene: 16. Germline CDR1 is SEHNR and CDR2 is FQNEAQ (reference sequence). CDR3 DNA sequence: TGTGCCAGCAGAACGCAGGACAGGCCGATTTTGGATGGCTACACCTTC. Translation: CASRTQDRPILDGYTF.

The rearrangement uses TRBV5-1 and TRBJ2-1; 15 bases match TRBD2. Looked up from germline, CDR1 is SGHRS and CDR2 is YFSETQ. This CDR3 region has 15 residues. V gave up 3 bases and J gave up 6 bases; unmatched junction bases: 1. CDR3 nucleotide sequence: TGCGCCAGCAGCTGGGGACTAGCGGGAGGCAATGAGCAGTTCTTC. Its protein is CASSWGLAGGNEQFF.